This is a list of T cell receptor beta chains from one sample in a study of blood T cells in healthy people across ages. TCRdb reprocessed the 5' RACE reads via MiXCR and lists one record per CDR3 protein. The table has hundreds of thousands of distinct CDR3 sequences, 20% to 25% seen once; the top ten hold about 3.6%. The material sequenced was blood. These receptors originate from a man between 65 and 79 years old in good health. CDR3s include the opening cysteine and the closing phenylalanine or tryptophan. The D gene is left open where the match is weak. Only some rows state a clone size, as once, few, many or a class for expanded clones.

V: TRBV4-2; J: TRBJ2-2; size: many; D: TRBD2; DNA: TGTGCCAGCAGCCAAGATCCCTTTGGACTAGCGAGGAACACCGGGGAGCTGTTTTTT; CDR3: CASSQDPFGLARNTGELFF
V: TRBV20-1; J: TRBJ2-6; size: NA; D: NA; DNA: TGCAGTGCTATGGGGGTGACCGGGGCCAACGTCCTGACTTTC; CDR3: CSAMGVTGANVLTF
V: TRBV20-1; J: TRBJ2-3; size: few; D: NA; DNA: TGCAGTGCCAAGCTCCTCAGCACAGATACGCAGTATTTT; CDR3: CSAKLLSTDTQYF
V: TRBV4-3; J: TRBJ2-5; size: NA; D: NA; DNA: TGCGCCAGCAGCCAAGAGGGCAGAGTAGACGAGACCCAGTACTTC; CDR3: CASSQEGRVDETQYF
V: TRBV2; J: TRBJ2-5; size: few; D: NA; DNA: TGTGTCAGCAAGGCAGAACAAGAGACCCAGTACTTC; CDR3: CVSKAEQETQYF
V: TRBV20-1; J: TRBJ2-5; size: few; D: NA; DNA: TGCAGTGCTACCAGCCCCCGGACAGCCAACCAAGAGACCCAGTACTTC; CDR3: CSATSPRTANQETQYF
V: TRBV2; J: TRBJ2-1; size: few; D: NA; DNA: TGTGCCAGCAGTGATAAGGGACACAATGAGCAGTTCTTC; CDR3: CASSDKGHNEQFF
V: TRBV6-2/TRBV6-3; J: TRBJ2-1; size: NA; D: TRBD2; DNA: TGTGCCAGCAGTGGTACACTAGCGGGCCCGGAGGGTGAGCAGTTCTTC; CDR3: CASSGTLAGPEGEQFF
V: TRBV4-2; J: TRBJ2-1; size: few; D: NA; DNA: TGTGCCAGCAGCCAGGGAGCGTTTGATGAGCAGTTCTTC; CDR3: CASSQGAFDEQFF
V: TRBV4-2; J: TRBJ2-5; size: few; D: NA; DNA: TGTGCCAGCAGCCAACCATGGTCGGACATCGGCAGGACCCAGTACTTC; CDR3: CASSQPWSDIGRTQYF
V: TRBV2; J: TRBJ2-3; size: few; D: TRBD2; DNA: TGTGCCAGCAGTGAGGAACTAGCGGGAGCGGGCACAGATACGCAGTATTTT; CDR3: CASSEELAGAGTDTQYF
V: TRBV18; J: TRBJ2-5; size: NA; D: TRBD2; DNA: TGTGCCAGCTCACCGCAACTAGCGGGACTCCTCCAACAAGAGACCCAGTACTTC; CDR3: CASSPQLAGLLQQETQYF
V: TRBV12-5; J: TRBJ2-1; size: NA; D: TRBD2; DNA: TGTGCTAGTTTGGGACTAGCGGCACGGGAGCAGTTCTTC; CDR3: CASLGLAAREQFF
V: TRBV20-1; J: TRBJ2-1; size: NA; D: NA; DNA: TGCAGTGCTAAACTTAATGAGCAGTTCTTC; CDR3: CSAKLNEQFF
V: TRBV15; J: TRBJ2-1; size: NA; D: NA; DNA: TGTGCCACCAGAAGAGATCCGACAGAGAAATACAATGAGCAGTTCTTC; CDR3: CATRRDPTEKYNEQFF
V: TRBV5-1; J: TRBJ1-1; size: few; D: NA; DNA: TGCGCCAGCAGCTTCAACAGCGTGAACACTGAAGCTTTCTTT; CDR3: CASSFNSVNTEAFF
V: TRBV5-1; J: TRBJ2-2; size: NA; D: NA; DNA: TGCGCCAGCGGTTCCGGGACATTGAACACCGGGGAGCTGTTTTTT; CDR3: CASGSGTLNTGELFF
V: TRBV3-1; J: TRBJ1-1; size: few; D: NA; DNA: TGTGCCAGCAGCCGGACAGAATCCACTGAAGCTTTCTTT; CDR3: CASSRTESTEAFF
V: TRBV14; J: TRBJ1-3; size: NA; D: TRBD1; DNA: TGTGCCAGCAGCCCCAAGGGACAGGAGATCTCTGGAAACACCATATATTTT; CDR3: CASSPKGQEISGNTIYF
V: TRBV20-1; J: TRBJ2-3; size: many; D: NA; DNA: TGCAGTGCTAGAGGGAAGGATTACACAGATACGCAGTATTTT; CDR3: CSARGKDYTDTQYF
V: TRBV6-1; J: TRBJ2-5; size: NA; D: NA; DNA: TGTGCCAGCAGTGAATTGGGGGCGCCGGACCAAGAGACCCAGTACTTC; CDR3: CASSELGAPDQETQYF
V: TRBV25-1; J: TRBJ1-3; size: few; D: NA; DNA: TGTGCCAGCAGTCCCCCGACACGGAGCTCTGGAAACACCATATATTTT; CDR3: CASSPPTRSSGNTIYF
V: TRBV20-1; J: TRBJ2-1; size: few; D: TRBD1; DNA: TGCAGTGCAAGTCCGGGACAGGGGCTCAATGAGCAGTTCTTC; CDR3: CSASPGQGLNEQFF